What follows are 7 T cell receptor beta chains derived from one specimen sequenced in a study of T cells after yellow fever vaccination. Each CDR3 protein gets one entry after TCRdb re-called the 5' RACE reads with MiXCR. The data contain 100,000 to 150,000 distinct CDR3 sequences, more than 5.5% of them seen just once; the ten biggest clones take up roughly 2.5%. This sample comprised CD4+ T cells sorted from PBMCs, obtained roughly 45 days after the first yellow fever vaccination. The receptors were sampled from a man younger than 35 who received the YFV17D yellow fever vaccine.

In its sample, this clonotype was seen many times. The chain is built from TRBV5-1 and TRBJ1-6; TRBD1 agrees at 7 bases. Trimming at V came to 6 bases and at J to 11 bases, leaving 11 bases not matched to a gene. There are 14 residues in the CDR3. Germline V gives CDR1 SGHRS, CDR2 YFSETQ. This CDR3 is CASKTDRIIAPLHF. DNA for the CDR3: TGCGCCAGCAAAACGGACAGGATAATCGCACCCCTCCACTTT.

V and J are TRBV28 and TRBJ1-5, with a weak D call TRBD1 (5 bases). Trimming took off 10 bases at V and 6 bases at J, with 19 bases between the two ends. Germline-derived CDR1 and CDR2 are MDHEN and SYDVKM. This CDR3 comprises 14 residues. The CDR3 DNA reads TGTGCCACCAACCGGGGGTCCGTCGGTCAGCCCCAGCATTTT. As protein: CATNRGSVGQPQHF.

This clonotype occurred many times. V gene TRBV4-2 combines with J gene TRBJ2-3; 11 bases map to TRBD2. The trim removed 1 base at V and 6 bases at J, leaving 3 bases unmatched. Germline V CDR1 and CDR2: LGHNA, YNFKEQ. CDR3 size: 15 residues. CDR3 nucleotide sequence: TGTGCCAGCAGCCAAGTAGCGGGGGGGGGTGATACGCAGTATTTT. This encodes CASSQVAGGGDTQYF.

This clonotype was seen ten or more times. The rearrangement links TRBV7-9 to TRBJ1-2, with a weak D call TRBD1 (5 bases). Germline CDR1 and CDR2: SEHNR and FQNEAQ (reference sequence). V gave up 5 bases and J gave up 8 bases, with 18 bases separating them. The CDR3 spans 14 residues. CDR3 amino acids: CASSRGPAWGGYTF. CDR3 in DNA: TGTGCCAGCAGCCGAGGACCGGCCTGGGGCGGCTACACCTTC.

This clonotype was seen repeatedly, ten times or more. This chain joins TRBV27 and TRBJ2-5; TRBD1 agrees at 11 bases. The CDR3 length is 15 residues. Germline CDR1 is MNHEY and CDR2 is SMNVEV (reference sequence). V was pared by 4 bases and J by 2 bases, with 3 bases of the junction left unmatched. In DNA form, the CDR3 reads TGTGCCAGCAGTTCTGGACAGGGGGCGCAAGAGACCCAGTACTTC. Translating gives CASSSGQGAQETQYF.

This clonotype has at least ten counts. This chain uses TRBV6-5 with TRBJ2-5, with no clear D. The CDR3 has 15 amino acids. Germline V gene data show CDR1 as MNHEY and CDR2 as SVGAGI. The V gene lost 2 bases and the J gene lost 1 base, with 11 bases spanning the gap. The CDR3 region is CASSYDRFRQETQYF. Written as DNA, the CDR3 is TGTGCCAGCAGTTACGATCGCTTTCGCCAAGAGACCCAGTACTTC.

Comment on this clonotype: A much larger clone lies a single base off, so this may be a read error. No conserved phenylalanine or tryptophan is present at the end of the CDR3, so a read error is the likely explanation. The chain links TRBV7-6 to TRBJ1-2; D remains ambiguous. This CDR3 contains 13 residues. The germline V gene encodes CDR1 SGHVS and CDR2 FNYEAQ. Trimming cost V 3 bases and J 4 bases, with 9 bases left between them. The CDR3 reads CASSFDNSYGYTS. CDR3 in DNA: TGTGCCAGCAGCTTTGACAATTCCTATGGCTACACCTCC.